This T cell receptor beta chain was documented in a study of T cell responses to AZD1222 COVID-19 vaccine. Study context: The analysis combined second doses at about 4 or about 12 weeks.

As regards this clone: Its specificity is not known.

Whole-study findings and limits: Most donors were white British and more were female, and clonal diversity was possibly underestimated.

The germline V and J ends were trimmed by 3 bases and 5 bases, with 11 bases remaining between them. CDR3 length equals 13 residues. Per germline, CDR1 KGHSH and CDR2 LQKENI. The protocol was immunoSEQ multiplex PCR, while the TCRdb copy is restricted to in-frame clones and leaves out a portion. The data contain approximately 130,000 clones, more than 85% of them singletons. The material was peripheral blood, obtained on day 0 of AZD1222 vaccination. This TCR was recovered from an adult in good health. The rearrangement links TRBV18 to TRBJ2-7, with D unclear. The CDR3, as DNA: TGTGCCAGCTCACCCTGGGTGGGAAACGAGCAGTACTTC. Its protein product is CASSPWVGNEQYF. Supplemented by reference TRBV18 and TRBJ2-7, the full variable domain reads NAGVMQNPRHLVRRRGQEARLRCSPMKGHSHVYWYRQLPEEGLKFMVYLQKENIIDESGMPKERFSAEFPKEGPSILRIQQVVRGDSAAYFCASSPWVGNEQYFGPGTRLTVT.